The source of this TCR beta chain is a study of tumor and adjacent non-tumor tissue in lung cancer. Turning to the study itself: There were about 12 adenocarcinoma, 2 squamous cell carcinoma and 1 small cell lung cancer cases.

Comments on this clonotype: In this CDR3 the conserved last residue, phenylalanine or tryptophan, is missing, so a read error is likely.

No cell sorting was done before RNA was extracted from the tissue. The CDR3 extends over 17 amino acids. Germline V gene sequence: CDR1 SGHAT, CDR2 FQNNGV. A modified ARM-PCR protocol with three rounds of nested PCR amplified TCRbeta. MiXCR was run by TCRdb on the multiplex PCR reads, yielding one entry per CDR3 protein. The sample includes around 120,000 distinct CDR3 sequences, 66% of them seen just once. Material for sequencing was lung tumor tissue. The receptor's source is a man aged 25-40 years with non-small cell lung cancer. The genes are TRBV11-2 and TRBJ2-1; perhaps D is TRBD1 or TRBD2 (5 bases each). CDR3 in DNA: TGTGCCAACAGCTTAGTACCCGGGACCACGATTTACAATGAGCAGTTCTTA. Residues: CANSLVPGTTIYNEQFL.